Listed here are 21 T cell receptor beta chains from one sample, sequenced in a study of ipilimumab plus nivolumab after autologous stem cell transplantation. Clones were read by immunoSEQ multiplex PCR, and TCRdb kept only the in-frame ones, dropping some. The sample has roughly 25,000 clones; 86% are singletons. Sample: PBMCs, taken in a trial of ipilimumab plus nivolumab as post-transplant consolidation. Every receptor here comes from a male donor with diffuse large B-cell lymphoma.

This chain's CDR3 is CASSSQRSYNEQFF. CDR3 nucleotide sequence: TGTGCCAGCAGCTCGCAGCGCTCCTACAATGAGCAGTTCTTC. The J gene is TRBJ2-1, the V gene TRBV13, with no clear D. Germline V gives CDR1 PRHDT, CDR2 FYEKMQ (reference sequence). The CDR3 has 14 amino acids. Trimming stripped 4 bases from V and 0 bases from J, with 7 bases between.

This rearrangement joins TRBV13 to TRBJ2-7; D is perhaps TRBD2 (6 bases). The germline gives CDR1 PRHDT, CDR2 FYEKMQ (reference sequence). The ends were cut back, 2 bases at V and 7 bases at J, with 18 bases in the middle. This CDR3 comprises 15 residues. CDR3 sequence (DNA): TGTGCCAGCAGCTTAACCGGGACTGGGGTTGGGGAGCAGTACTTC. Residues: CASSLTGTGVGEQYF.

This clone ranks as medium-sized (0.01 to 0.1%). CDR3 amino acids: CASRPLGTGNGEAFF. The CDR3 region has the DNA TGTGCCAGCAGGCCCCTCGGGACAGGGAATGGTGAAGCTTTCTTT. The chain links TRBV2 to TRBJ1-1; 9 nucleotides align to TRBD1. V lost 6 bases, J lost 7 bases, and 12 bases stayed unmatched. From germline, CDR1 is SNHLY and CDR2 FYNNEI. This CDR3 region has 15 residues.

The genes are TRBV6-1 and TRBJ2-3, with 9 bases that match TRBD2. Losses at the gene ends were 2 bases for V and 1 base for J; bases not matched to a gene: 10. This CDR3 region has 18 residues. CDR1 is MNHNS and CDR2 is SASEGT in the germline V gene. The CDR3 DNA reads TGTGCCAGCAGTGAAACTGGCGGGGGGGCTGTCGGCACAGATACGCAGTATTTT. It yields the protein CASSETGGGAVGTDTQYF.

The chain is built from TRBV5-1 and TRBJ2-1; D not certain. Germline assignment: CDR1 SGHRS and CDR2 YFSETQ. The CDR3 consists of 13 residues. V lost 2 bases and J 10 bases, leaving 13 bases between the germline ends. CDR3 coding DNA: TGCGCCAGCAGCTTTGGGCCCGCAGGCGAGCAGTTCTTC. As protein: CASSFGPAGEQFF.

This sequence joins TRBV7-2 and TRBJ2-1; D possibly corresponds to TRBD1 (5 bases). The CDR3 is 15 residues long. Germline V lookup: CDR1 SGHTA, CDR2 FQGNSA. V was cut by 2 bases and J by 2 bases, with 10 bases left in between. The CDR3 is CASSLRGSPYNEQFF. The CDR3 DNA reads TGTGCCAGCAGCTTAAGGGGTTCCCCCTACAATGAGCAGTTCTTC.

The chain couples TRBV30 to TRBJ2-4, with a weak D call TRBD1 (5 bases). The V end lost 7 bases, the J end lost 1 base, and 11 bases lay between the germline ends. CDR1 is GTSNPN, CDR2 SVGIG, per germline (reference sequence). This CDR3 has 13 residues. CDR3 DNA: TGTGCCTTGCAGGGTGATGCCAAAAACATTCAGTACTTC. It yields the protein CALQGDAKNIQYF. The variable domain in full, completed from reference TRBV30 and TRBJ2-4, reads SQTIHQWPATLVQPVGSPLSLECTVEGTSNPNLYWYRQAAGRGLQLLFYSVGIGQISSEVPQNLSASRPQDRQFILSSKKLLLSDSGFYLCALQGDAKNIQYFGAGTRLSVL.

The rearrangement joins TRBV6-5 to TRBJ2-7; no clear D. Trimming pared 7 bases from V and 2 bases from J, leaving 12 bases between. Germline assignment: CDR1 MNHEY and CDR2 SVGAGI. The CDR3 totals 13 residues. The CDR3 protein is CASNKGSAYEQYF. Here the CDR3 DNA reads TGTGCCAGCAACAAAGGATCCGCCTACGAGCAGTACTTC.

This clone occurred once. This chain links TRBV14 with TRBJ1-2; no clear D. The CDR3 has 15 amino acids. V was clipped by 0 bases and J by 7 bases, with 15 bases between them. Germline-derived CDR1 and CDR2 are SGHDN and FVKESK. For the CDR3, the DNA is TGTGCCAGCAGCCAAGATCGTATGGGTGTTCGTGGCTACACCTTC. Translation: CASSQDRMGVRGYTF.

V gene TRBV4-1 combines with J gene TRBJ1-1, with D uncertain. The CDR3 runs to 15 residues. Germline CDR1 MGHRA, CDR2 YSYEKL. V lost 3 bases and J lost 0, with 11 bases in between. The CDR3 sequence: CASSHIRALNTEAFF. Here the CDR3 DNA reads TGCGCCAGCAGCCATATAAGGGCATTGAACACTGAAGCTTTCTTT.

The chain is built from TRBV18 and TRBJ2-2; no definite D call. Per the germline V gene, CDR1 is KGHSH and CDR2 is LQKENI. This CDR3 comprises 15 residues. The V and J ends lost 4 bases and 4 bases respectively, with 13 bases between them. DNA of the CDR3: TGTGCCAGCTCACGTCAATTAGGTCCCACCGGGGAGCTGTTTTTT. Amino acids: CASSRQLGPTGELFF.

The chain combines TRBV19 with TRBJ2-1, with 7 bases matching TRBD1. The CDR3 totals 14 residues. After removal of 3 bases from V and 9 bases from J, the junction contained 8 bases not matched to a gene. In germline, CDR1 is LNHDA, CDR2 SQIVND (reference sequence). The DNA of the CDR3 is TGTGCCAGTAGTATCAACAGGGGTGAAGGTGAGCAGTTCTTC. Translation: CASSINRGEGEQFF.

The chain combines TRBV7-8 with TRBJ2-5; 7 bases are shared with TRBD1. The CDR3 runs 15 residues. The V gene's germline CDR1 is SGHVS and CDR2 FQNEAQ. J gave up 2 bases and V 5 bases, and 8 bases lay outside the gene matches. CDR3: CASSRYTTGQETQYF. The CDR3 nucleotides read TGTGCCAGCAGCCGATACACGACAGGGCAAGAGACCCAGTACTTC.

The chain combines TRBV7-9 with TRBJ1-5; 7 nucleotides line up with TRBD1. Looked up from germline, CDR1 is SEHNR and CDR2 is FQNEAQ (reference sequence). V was pared by 3 bases and J by 0 bases, with 5 bases of the junction left unmatched. The CDR3 length is 16 residues. CDR3 region: CASSFSGTDSNQPQHF. The DNA for the CDR3 is TGTGCCAGCAGCTTCTCGGGGACAGATAGCAATCAGCCCCAGCATTTT. Supplemented by reference TRBV7-9 and TRBJ1-5, the full variable domain reads DTGVSQNPRHKITKRGQNVTFRCDPISEHNRLYWYRQTLGQGPEFLTYFQNEAQLEKSRLLSDRFSAERPKGSFSTLEIQRTEQGDSAMYLCASSFSGTDSNQPQHFGDGTRLSIL.

CDR3 sequence reads: CASSYSGQDTGELFF. The CDR3 nucleotides are TGTGCCAGCAGTTACTCAGGACAGGACACCGGGGAGCTGTTTTTT. The chain joins TRBV6-6 to TRBJ2-2; 7 nucleotides match TRBD1. Trimming cost V 0 bases and J 3 bases; bases outside gene matches: 1. CDR1 and CDR2 (germline): MNHNY, SVGAGI (reference sequence). The CDR3 covers 15 residues.

The J gene is TRBJ2-5, the V gene TRBV18; D is unclear. CDR3 size: 14 residues. Trimming stripped 0 bases from V and 2 bases from J, with 7 bases between. Per the germline V gene, CDR1 is KGHSH and CDR2 is LQKENI. CDR3 bases: TGTGCCAGCTCACCACCCTTGAAGCAAGAGACCCAGTACTTC. This sequence encodes CASSPPLKQETQYF.

This chain links TRBV5-5 with TRBJ1-4; 12 nucleotides align to TRBD1. Germline V gives CDR1 SGHKS, CDR2 YYEKEE (reference sequence). CDR3 length: 15 amino acids. The V segment lost 1 base and the J segment 7 bases; nucleotides outside the gene matches: 2. CDR3 sequence (DNA): TGTGCCAGCAGCTTGATGGGACAGGGGGCTGAAAAACTGTTTTTT. Its protein is CASSLMGQGAEKLFF. The variable domain in full, with the rest retrieved from reference TRBV5-5 and TRBJ1-4, is DAGVTQSPTHLIKTRGQQVTLRCSPISGHKSVSWYQQVLGQGPQFIFQYYEKEERGRGNFPDRFSARQFPNYSSELNVNALLLGDSALYLCASSLMGQGAEKLFFGSGTQLSVL.

In regard to this clone: At the DNA level, this CDR3 is encoded by other sequences in the same sample as well. The V gene is TRBV2, the J gene TRBJ1-2; D is unclear. Trimming removed 1 base from V and 8 bases from J, with 8 bases in between. The CDR3 loop spans 12 amino acids. Germline CDR1 SNHLY, CDR2 FYNNEI. In DNA form, the CDR3 reads TGTGCCAGCAGTGAAGGGTTAAAGGGCTACACCTTC. Its protein is CASSEGLKGYTF.

This clone showed up just once. This rearrangement joins TRBV6-1 to TRBJ1-5, with a possible D match to TRBD1 (6 bases). This CDR3 contains 15 residues. Germline CDR1 MNHNS, CDR2 SASEGT. V lost 3 bases and J lost 5, with 14 bases in between. CDR3 protein: CASSEVTGGDQPQHF. The CDR3 DNA reads as TGTGCCAGCAGTGAGGTGACAGGAGGCGATCAGCCCCAGCATTTT.

The CDR3 loop is CASSLVNNYEQYF. In DNA, the CDR3 is TGTGCCAGCAGCTTGGTTAACAACTACGAGCAGTACTTC. The chain links TRBV5-4 to TRBJ2-7, with no clear D. The CDR3 totals 13 residues. Trimming shortened V by 0 bases and J by 3 bases, and 7 bases separated the two germline ends. CDR1 and CDR2 (germline): SGHNT, YYREEE (reference sequence).

The chain couples TRBV19 to TRBJ2-3; D ambiguous. The V gene's germline CDR1 is LNHDA and CDR2 SQIVND (reference sequence). V was trimmed by 6 bases and J by 1 base, leaving 11 bases between them. The CDR3 covers 14 residues. CDR3 region: CASSPTGGTDTQYF. CDR3 nucleotide sequence: TGTGCCAGTAGCCCAACGGGCGGCACAGATACGCAGTATTTT.